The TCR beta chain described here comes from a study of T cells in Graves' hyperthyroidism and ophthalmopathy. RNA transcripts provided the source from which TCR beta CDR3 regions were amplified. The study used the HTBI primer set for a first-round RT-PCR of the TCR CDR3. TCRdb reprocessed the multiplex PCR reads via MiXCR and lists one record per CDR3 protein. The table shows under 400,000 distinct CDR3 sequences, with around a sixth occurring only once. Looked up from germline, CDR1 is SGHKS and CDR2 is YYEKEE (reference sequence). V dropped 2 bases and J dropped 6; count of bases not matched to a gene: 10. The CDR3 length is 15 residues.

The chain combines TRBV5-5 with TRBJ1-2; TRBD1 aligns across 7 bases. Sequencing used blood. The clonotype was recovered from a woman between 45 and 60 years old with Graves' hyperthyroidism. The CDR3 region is CASSFLTGTAHGYTF. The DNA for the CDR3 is TGTGCCAGCAGCTTTCTAACTGGGACAGCCCATGGCTACACCTTC.